The T cell receptor (beta chain) under discussion was sequenced for a study of persistence of HIV-infected CD4 T cells (dated by TCRdb to 2018 to 2021). As for the study more broadly: Participants had been on suppressive ART for a median of around 8 years. Peripheral blood samples of up to 180 mL were collected at multiple time points, except for a couple of participants, who underwent leukapheresis at a single time point. Anti-CD3/anti-CD28 stimulation activated a higher proportion of cells, with a lower memory fraction, than antigen stimulation. The study isolated CMV- and HIV-1 Gag-responding CD4+ T cells from ART-treated individuals to examine antigen-driven clonal expansion of HIV-1-infected cells. Proviral sequencing was used to assess clonality among infected cells, whereas TCRbeta sequencing gauged the clonality of all cells within each sorted population. In the cross-participant TCR cluster analysis, eight or nine participants were included for CMV and 6 or 7 participants were included for Gag.

Here is what the overall study found, with its caveats: Within the same sorted populations, TCR oligoclonality correlated with proviral oligoclonality. TCRbeta richness in CMV- and Gag-responding cells was significantly lower than in anti-CD3/anti-CD28-responding cells; CMV-responding cells had higher oligoclonality than CD3/CD28-stimulated and Gag-responding cells. Enrichment of degenerate expanded CDR3beta sequences was found in antigen-responding cells, suggesting convergent selection of CD4+ responses to CMV and Gag. Few individuals were included in the study, and only a limited range of antigens was tested. Bulk TCR analyses could not be limited to the rare CMV-responding cells that actually contained HIV-1 proviruses.

The CDR3, from cysteine to phenylalanine, totals 12 residues. Only the CDR3 DNA is retained, 36 bases long and in frame from the first base. V is reduced by 8 bases and J by 8 bases, leaving a spacing of 15 bases between them. Turning to this clone: Its antigen is not yet known. Within one base of it there is no much larger clone, and no base qualities were kept.

TCRbeta repertoires were sequenced from genomic DNA with the immunoSEQ hsTCRB assay version 4 in survey mode. Genomic DNA was diluted to approximately 11 ng/uL, and up to 1 ug per sample was used for TCRbeta sequencing. The authors processed their data as follows. TCRbeta data were analyzed in ImmunoSeq Analyzer 3.0, with diversity computed on productive nucleotide rearrangements. Lower-bound TCR diversity was estimated with the improved Chao index, and clonality with the Gini coefficient using the Immunarch R package. Nucleotide rearrangements that differed but encoded the same CDR3beta amino acid sequence were counted as separate clonotypes. Differential abundance analysis found TCRbeta sequences that were significantly enriched in antigen-responding cells compared with anti-CD3/anti-CD28-activated cells. GLIPH2 grouped TCRs by predicted peptide-MHC specificity, both within each participant and across combined participant data sets. TCRdb holds this immuneACCESS table with in-frame rearrangements only. Some clones are missing; in checked studies, unresolved V genes explain under half, and the rest has no known cause. The D gene and trimming were derived from the DNA, and the V and J assignments and clone size from that table. This sample is represented by about 46,000 clones; about 90% of them were singletons. The top ten constitute around 3.2% of the sample.

The sample's treatment or condition label, decoded: suppressive antiretroviral therapy. As a nonspecific positive control representing the CD4+ T cell repertoire, cells were stimulated with anti-CD3/anti-CD28 magnetic beads. Responding CD4+ T cells were sorted on the basis of upregulation of both CD40 ligand and CD69. Participants were HIV-1-infected adults who started suppressive ART during chronic infection. For at least 4 years, the participants' plasma HIV-1 RNA had been undetectable, below 50 copies/mL. To be included, participants needed a CD4+ T cell count above 400 cells/uL and a positive CMV serology. Before stimulation, PBMCs were isolated using density centrifugation and then depleted of CD8+ T cells. For more than 15 hours, the CD8-depleted PBMCs were stimulated with anti-CD28/CD49d costimulation, a CD40-blocking antibody, and enfuvirtide to prevent new infections. Cell sorting was performed on a Beckman Coulter MoFlo Legacy or XDP sorter, and dead cells were excluded with propidium iodide. For samples with more than one million cells, genomic DNA was extracted with the QIAamp DNA Mini Kit, and for all other samples the Quick-DNA Microprep Kit was used.

The sequence was obtained from an adult woman with HIV who was CMV-seropositive. The sequencing here drew on CD4+ T cells sorted from PBMCs after 18-hour stimulation, taken from a patient who received antiretroviral therapy. The sample's cell subset or site label, in plain terms: CD40L+CD69+ CD4 T cells responding to anti-CD3/anti-CD28 beads, representing the overall repertoire. The V and J genes are TRBV12-3 or TRBV12-4 and TRBJ1-2; the D gene is possibly TRBD1, with 5 bases matching. The nucleotide sequence is given as TGTGCCAGCGCTGAGGGGCGGCGGGGCTACACCTTC. Translated, it gives CASAEGRRGYTF.